The clone carrying this T cell receptor beta chain was picked up many times. Its antigen remains unknown. The CDR3 runs 11 residues. Germline lookup yields CDR1 SQVTM and CDR2 ANQGSEA. V was clipped by 3 bases and J by 8 bases, with 10 bases between them. The record originates from a study of CD8 T cells in ankylosing spondylitis. The study, taken as a whole, reports: Ankylosing spondylitis blood appeared to carry a characteristic TCR beta motif of several highly homologous variants.

Libraries of TCR beta came from quantitative 5'-RACE with molecular barcodes. TCRdb redid the calling of the 5' RACE reads with MiXCR, one entry per CDR3 protein. The sample carries approximately 45,000 distinct CDR3 sequences, 11% recorded once. Material for sequencing was blood, either unsorted or a sorted T cell fraction (not recorded which). V usage is TRBV29-1 and J usage is TRBJ1-2, with no clear D. The TCR originated in a male donor with ankylosing spondylitis or in good health (not recorded which). CDR3 DNA: TGCAGCGTTGAGGTGGGGTCCGGCTACACCTTC. This sequence encodes CSVEVGSGYTF.